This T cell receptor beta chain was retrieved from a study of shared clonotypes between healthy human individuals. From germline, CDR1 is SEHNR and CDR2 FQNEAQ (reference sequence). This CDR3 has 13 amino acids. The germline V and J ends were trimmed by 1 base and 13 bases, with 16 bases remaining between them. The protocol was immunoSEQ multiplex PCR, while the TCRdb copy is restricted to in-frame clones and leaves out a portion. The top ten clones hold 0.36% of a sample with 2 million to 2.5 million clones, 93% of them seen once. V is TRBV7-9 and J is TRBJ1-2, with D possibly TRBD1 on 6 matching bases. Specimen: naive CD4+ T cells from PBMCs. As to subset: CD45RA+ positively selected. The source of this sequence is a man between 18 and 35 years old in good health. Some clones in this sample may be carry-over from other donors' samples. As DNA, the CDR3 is TGTGCCAGCAGCTTAGGGGTCCTTAAAGGGGGCACCTTC. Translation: CASSLGVLKGGTF.